This T cell receptor beta chain emerged from a study of STAT5B mutations in CD4+ large granular lymphocyte leukemia. The V gene's germline CDR1 is MNHEY and CDR2 SVGAGI. The CDR3 covers 15 residues. Assay used: immunoSEQ multiplex PCR; TCRdb lists only in-frame clones, some missing. Counted here are 30,000 to 35,000 clones, roughly 88% occurring once; the ten biggest clones make up more than 0.75%. About this clone itself: Its ends do not fully match the called genes, so a read error is possible.

The source is a human donor in good health. Sequenced input: CD4+ T cells from blood buffy coats. The rearrangement links TRBV6-5 to TRBJ2-3, with a possible D match to TRBD2 (6 bases). The DNA for the CDR3 is TGTGCCAGCAGGTACTCGGGGGTTAGCACAGATACGCAGTATTTT. This sequence encodes CASRYSGVSTDTQYF.